The rows below give T cell receptor beta chains drawn from one sample of a study of T cell changes during pregnancy in multiple sclerosis. Here immunoSEQ multiplex PCR was the method, and the copy in TCRdb shows in-frame clones only, minus some. The sample comprises 99,000 or so clones, roughly 92% of which are singletons, and 0.99% rests with the top ten. The starting material was peripheral blood, obtained after pregnancy. Receptors originate from a female donor with multiple sclerosis, enrolled in a pregnancy study. CDR3s include the opening cysteine and the closing phenylalanine or tryptophan. The D gene is left open where the match is weak. Expanded clones are given a class, and other clones once, few, many or no size at all.

>once|TRBJ2-7|TRBD2|TRBV30
TGTGCCTGGAGGCCTAGCGGGAGTTGGGAGCAGTACTTC
CAWRPSGSWEQYF
>.|TRBJ1-2|TRBD1|TRBV28
TGTGCCAGCAGTTTATTCGCCCAGGGGGACACCTTC
CASSLFAQGDTF
>.|TRBJ2-3|.|TRBV6-4
TGTGCCAGCAGTGGAAGCGGTAGCACAGATACGCAGTATTTT
CASSGSGSTDTQYF
>.|TRBJ2-5|.|TRBV15
TGTGCCACCAGCAGGAACAGGGGGGGGGAGACCCAGTACTTC
CATSRNRGGETQYF
>.|TRBJ2-7|.|TRBV21-1
TGTGCCAGCAATAAAGGCAGAAACGGGGACTGGGGGTACGAGCAGTACTTC
CASNKGRNGDWGYEQYF
>.|TRBJ1-5|TRBD1|TRBV19
TGTGCCAGTAGTACTGGGACAGGGGGCACTCAGCCCCAGCATTTT
CASSTGTGGTQPQHF
>.|TRBJ1-1|.|TRBV5-6
TGTGCCAGCAGTTCACAGCCCTACACTGAAGCTTTCTTT
CASSSQPYTEAFF
>.|TRBJ2-7|.|TRBV2
TGTGCCAGTCGATCCGGCGAGCAGTACTTC
CASRSGEQYF
>.|TRBJ2-7|TRBD2|TRBV5-1
TGCGCCAGCAGTCGAAACACGGGGGGGCTAGCGGGCTCCTCCTACGAGCAGTACTTC
CASSRNTGGLAGSSYEQYF
>.|TRBJ2-1|TRBD1|TRBV7-9
TGTGCCAGCAGCTTCGACAGGGGGCGCCTCGATGAGCAGTTCTTC
CASSFDRGRLDEQFF
>.|TRBJ2-7|.|TRBV7-2
TGTGCCAGCAGCTTAGAGCGACGTTACGAGCAGTACTTC
CASSLERRYEQYF
>.|TRBJ1-5|.|TRBV27
TGTGCCAGCAGTTTACAGGGTTACAATCAGCCCCAGCATTTT
CASSLQGYNQPQHF
>.|TRBJ2-2|TRBD2|TRBV5-4
TGTGCCAGCAGGCCCGGGACTAGTCCCGCGAACACCGGGGAGCTGTTTTTT
CASRPGTSPANTGELFF
>.|TRBJ1-1|.|TRBV15
TGTGCCACCAGCAGAGCGGGGGTAAACACTGAAGCTTTCTTT
CATSRAGVNTEAFF
>.|TRBJ1-4|.|TRBV11-3
TGTGCCAGCAGCACAGCCTTTGGGGGGGCAAATGAAAAACTGTTTTTT
CASSTAFGGANEKLFF
>.|TRBJ2-3|.|TRBV9
TGTGCCAGCAGCGTAGGAGATAGAAGGGGAGATACGCAGTATTTT
CASSVGDRRGDTQYF
>.|TRBJ2-7|.|TRBV18
TGTGCCAGCTCACCACCCCGGGTCACCTCCTACGAGCAGTACTTC
CASSPPRVTSYEQYF